This is a list of T cell receptor beta chains from one sample in a study of neurological immune-mediated disorders. One entry per CDR3 protein, called by TCRdb with MiXCR from the 5' RACE reads. The sample holds over 11,000 distinct CDR3 sequences, under 8% seen once. Sample: CD8+ T cells from blood. These receptors were collected from a woman between 35 and 50 years old in good health. CDR3s include the opening cysteine and the closing phenylalanine or tryptophan. The order of the fields is J gene, D gene, clone size, V gene, CDR3 protein, CDR3 DNA. D genes are given only for firm matches. For some rows the clone size is stated as once, few or many, or as a class when expanded; others skip it.

TRBJ2-5	.	many	TRBV14	CASSQDPARERETQYF	TGTGCCAGCAGCCAAGATCCCGCAAGGGAACGGGAGACCCAGTACTTC
TRBJ2-7	TRBD2	many	TRBV12-3/TRBV12-4	CASSFPTSGGSYEQYF	TGTGCCAGCAGTTTCCCGACTAGCGGGGGTTCCTACGAGCAGTACTTC
TRBJ1-5	.	medium-sized	TRBV11-2	CASSLARGPQHF	TGTGCCAGCAGCTTGGCCAGGGGGCCCCAGCATTTT
TRBJ2-7	.	.	TRBV13	CANSLGATYEQYF	TGTGCCAACAGCCTAGGGGCGACCTACGAGCAGTACTTC
TRBJ1-2	.	medium-sized	TRBV9	CASSPLTTGTSRGYTF	TGTGCCAGCAGCCCCCTCACAACCGGGACATCCAGGGGCTACACCTTC
TRBJ2-5	TRBD1	many	TRBV5-1	CASGPTGVQETQYF	TGCGCCAGCGGACCGACAGGGGTGCAAGAGACCCAGTACTTC
TRBJ1-1	.	many	TRBV5-1	CASSLGQEAFF	TGCGCCAGCAGCCTTGGACAAGAAGCTTTCTTT
TRBJ2-7	.	many	TRBV12-3/TRBV12-4	CASSFPGSGEQYF	TGTGCCAGCAGTTTTCCCGGGTCGGGGGAGCAGTACTTC
TRBJ2-7	.	many	TRBV1	CTSSQTSDYEQYF	TGCACCAGCAGCCAGACTAGCGACTACGAGCAGTACTTC
TRBJ2-1	.	medium-sized	TRBV6-1	CASFIIGEKEQFF	TGTGCCAGCTTTATAATAGGGGAAAAGGAGCAGTTCTTC
TRBJ1-5	TRBD1	many	TRBV19	CASRGDRGGQPQHF	TGTGCCAGTAGAGGAGACAGGGGTGGACAGCCCCAGCATTTT
TRBJ2-1	TRBD2	many	TRBV3-1	CASSPKAVGTSGSEGGYNEQFF	TGTGCCAGCAGCCCGAAAGCCGTTGGGACTAGCGGGAGCGAAGGAGGGTACAATGAGCAGTTCTTC
TRBJ2-1	TRBD2	.	TRBV10-3	CAIRTGTSGVYNEQFF	TGTGCCATCAGGACCGGGACTAGCGGGGTCTACAATGAGCAGTTCTTC
TRBJ2-1	.	.	TRBV6-5	CASRPTRSSYNEQFF	TGTGCCAGCAGGCCAACGCGGAGCTCCTACAATGAGCAGTTCTTC
TRBJ1-4	TRBD1	.	TRBV28	CASSQPDRDNEKLFF	TGTGCCAGCAGCCAACCGGACAGGGATAATGAAAAACTGTTTTTT
TRBJ2-7	TRBD1	.	TRBV20-1	CSASDRDSYEQYF	TGCAGTGCTAGTGACAGGGACTCCTACGAGCAGTACTTC
TRBJ1-1	TRBD1	many	TRBV5-1	CASSLGTGGRGTEAFF	TGCGCCAGCAGCTTAGGGACAGGGGGCCGGGGGACTGAAGCTTTCTTT
TRBJ2-4	.	many	TRBV5-6	CASSLIGEDRPNIQYF	TGTGCCAGCAGCTTGATCGGGGAGGACAGGCCGAACATTCAGTACTTC
TRBJ1-2	.	many	TRBV20-1	CSARDGGSGGYTF	TGCAGTGCTAGAGATGGAGGCAGCGGGGGCTACACCTTC
TRBJ1-4	.	many	TRBV29-1	CSVLTGNNEKLFF	TGCAGCGTTTTGACGGGCAATAATGAAAAACTGTTTTTT
TRBJ2-7	TRBD2	many	TRBV12-3/TRBV12-4	CASSLGGGKVEQYF	TGTGCCAGCAGTTTAGGCGGGGGGAAAGTCGAGCAGTACTTC
TRBJ1-1	.	many	TRBV20-1	CSASGGWNTEAFF	TGCAGTGCTAGCGGGGGCTGGAACACTGAAGCTTTCTTT
TRBJ2-4	.	many	TRBV20-1	CSARSARTKNIQYF	TGCAGTGCTAGGTCAGCCCGCACCAAAAACATTCAGTACTTC
TRBJ2-1	.	many	TRBV7-8	CASSPYGKTSYNEQFF	TGTGCCAGCAGCCCATACGGAAAGACCTCCTACAATGAGCAGTTCTTC
TRBJ2-1	TRBD2	many	TRBV6-4	CASNGLAGGCLYNEQFF	TGTGCCAGCAACGGACTAGCGGGGGGCTGTCTCTACAATGAGCAGTTCTTC
TRBJ1-1	.	many	TRBV13	CASRAQGAYNTEAFF	TGTGCCAGCAGGGCCCAAGGGGCCTATAACACTGAAGCTTTCTTT
TRBJ1-5	.	many	TRBV3-1	CASSQRPIGESGNQPQHF	TGTGCCAGCAGCCAGAGACCGATCGGGGAGAGTGGCAATCAGCCCCAGCATTTT
TRBJ2-5	TRBD2	many	TRBV20-1	CSARDSALAGGGETQYF	TGCAGTGCTAGAGATTCCGCGCTAGCGGGAGGAGGGGAGACCCAGTACTTC
TRBJ2-1	.	many	TRBV20-1	CSASILGSSYNEQFF	TGCAGTGCTAGCATACTGGGAAGCTCCTACAATGAGCAGTTCTTC
TRBJ1-4	.	many	TRBV27	CASSPTGGSNEKLFF	TGTGCCAGCAGTCCCACGGGGGGCTCTAATGAAAAACTGTTTTTT
TRBJ1-1	.	many	TRBV2	CASSEAPGLVTEAFF	TGTGCCAGCAGTGAAGCGCCGGGGTTGGTCACTGAAGCTTTCTTT
TRBJ2-1	.	many	TRBV5-1	CASSLGQGESNEQFF	TGCGCCAGCAGCTTAGGTCAGGGAGAGAGTAATGAGCAGTTCTTC
TRBJ2-7	.	many	TRBV5-1	CASSYGPEEYF	TGCGCCAGCAGTTACGGACCCGAAGAGTACTTC
TRBJ2-5	.	many	TRBV5-1	CASSLAGETQYF	TGCGCCAGCAGCTTGGCCGGAGAGACCCAGTACTTC
TRBJ1-4	.	many	TRBV14	CASSQGPTENEKLFF	TGTGCCAGCAGCCAAGGCCCGACAGAGAATGAAAAACTGTTTTTT